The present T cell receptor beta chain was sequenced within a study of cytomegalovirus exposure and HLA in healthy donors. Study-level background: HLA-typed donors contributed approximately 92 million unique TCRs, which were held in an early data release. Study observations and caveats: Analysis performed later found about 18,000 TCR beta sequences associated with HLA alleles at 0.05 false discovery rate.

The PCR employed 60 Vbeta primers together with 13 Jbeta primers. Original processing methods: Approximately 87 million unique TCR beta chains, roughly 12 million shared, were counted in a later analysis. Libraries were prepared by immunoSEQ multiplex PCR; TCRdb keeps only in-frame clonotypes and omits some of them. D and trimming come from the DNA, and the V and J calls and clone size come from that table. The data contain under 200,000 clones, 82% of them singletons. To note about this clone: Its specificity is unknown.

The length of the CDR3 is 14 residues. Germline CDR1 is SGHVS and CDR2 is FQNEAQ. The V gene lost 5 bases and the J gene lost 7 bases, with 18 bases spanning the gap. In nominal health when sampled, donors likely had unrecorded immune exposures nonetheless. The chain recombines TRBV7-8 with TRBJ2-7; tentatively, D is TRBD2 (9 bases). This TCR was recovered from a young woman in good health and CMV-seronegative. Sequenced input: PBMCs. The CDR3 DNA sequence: TGTGCCAGCAGCGACAGGGGACTAGCCGGGGAGCAGTACTTC. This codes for CASSDRGLAGEQYF. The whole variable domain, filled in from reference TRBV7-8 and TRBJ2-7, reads GAGVSQSPRYKVAKRGQDVALRCDPISGHVSLFWYQQALGQGPEFLTYFQNEAQLDKSGLPSDRFFAERPEGSVSTLKIQRTQQEDSAVYLCASSDRGLAGEQYFGPGTRLTVT.